This record concerns one T cell receptor (beta chain) sequence. This receptor's antigen is unknown. Per-nucleotide qualities are absent, and no much larger clonotype sits a single base away. Reading the label with the study, this specimen's time point is: after neoadjuvant nivolumab, at surgical resection. Patients had been newly diagnosed with stage II-IVA oral cavity squamous cell carcinoma, and no prior systemic or radiation treatment had been given to the patients. The cohort consisted of patients with HPV-negative, locally advanced oral cavity squamous cell carcinoma. No culture maintenance or expansion was done, as the peripheral blood mononuclear cells went straight to analysis. Samples were obtained from a longitudinal correlative study of a single-arm phase II trial of neoadjuvant nivolumab in oral cavity squamous cell carcinoma. Subject-matched pre- and post-treatment PBMCs and tumors from three responders and three non-responders were subjected to genomic DNA-based TCRbeta sequencing. Peripheral blood mononuclear cells were collected once before nivolumab treatment and again after treatment, at the time of surgery. Genomic DNA was isolated from PBMCs using the Maxwell RSC DNA from Cells kit.

This entry comes from a study of neoadjuvant anti-PD-1 for oral cavity cancer (dated by TCRdb to 2020 to 2023). Background on the whole study: Before undergoing curative-intent surgical resection, most patients got three to four biweekly nivolumab doses at 3 mg/kg. Patients without progression received a fourth nivolumab dose around day 43 and underwent definitive surgical resection on days 50-56. A roughly 34% response rate was observed in the parent correlative cohort, in which over 9 patients were included. Under RECIST 1.1, a patient counted as a responder if showing complete response, partial response or stable disease, and as a non-responder if showing progression. The full study reports these points: TCR analyses included only three patients per response group, and the authors called for larger cohorts for validation. Within PBMCs, T cell clonality (Gini index) was significantly higher in non-responders than responders after neoadjuvant nivolumab. Higher pretreatment blood TCRbeta clonality and lower post-treatment tumor TCRbeta clonality were correlated with higher pretreatment blood Treg/Th17 ratios.

PBMC libraries used mostly approximately 450 ng of input genomic DNA for deep sequencing, with six replicates per sample. Following the manufacturer's instructions, the team built TCRbeta libraries using the immunoSEQ hsTCRbeta kit. The completed libraries were mixed into a single pool at 3 nM, then sequenced with an Illumina NovaSeq 6000 S4 flow cell. The authors' pipeline ran thus. Raw data preprocessing and quality control were performed with the immunoSEQ Analyzer. The analysis was limited to productive rearrangements, and each clonotype was defined by a unique CDR3 amino acid sequence. Repertoire clonality was estimated as the Gini-Simpson index, which was computed with the R package tcR. Student's t test was used to compare Gini indices, and Pearson correlation was used to assess associations with tumor size change. Entries here come from immuneACCESS through TCRdb and include only in-frame sequences with V and J called. Some clones fail to appear in such tables; in the studies checked, an unresolved V gene covers under half of the shortfall, and the cause of the remainder is unknown. V and J calls and clone size are as listed in that table; D and trimming were resolved from the DNA. In this sample the table shows 9,800 or so clones, approximately 61% of which occur a single time. Of the sample, around 4.5% is held by the ten largest clones.

The specimen comprised PBMCs, sampled after nivolumab (anti-PD-1) treatment. This clonotype was obtained from a person aged 35-79 years with oral cavity squamous cell carcinoma.

The CDR3 corresponds to CAWSVRGDGELFF. The DNA reads as follows: TGTGCCTGGAGTGTACGCGGAGACGGGGAGCTGTTTTTT. This chain is built from TRBV30 and TRBJ2-2; the D gene cannot be resolved reliably. From cysteine to phenylalanine, the CDR3 is 13 amino acids long. Left in the record is the CDR3 DNA by itself, 39 bases read in frame from the first base. Relative to germline, V is 0 bases shorter and J is 7 bases shorter, with 9 bases between their ends. The germline V gene (reference sequence) provides CDR1 GTSNPN and CDR2 SVGIG.